What follows are 27 T cell receptor beta chains derived from one specimen sequenced in a study of cytomegalovirus exposure and HLA in healthy donors (dated by TCRdb to the late 2010s). To prepare the library, the immunoSEQ multiplex PCR assay was applied. A mixture of 60 forward primers for TCR Vbeta segments and 13 reverse primers for TCR Jbeta segments was used in the multiplex PCR. The immuneACCESS repertoire file appears here via TCRdb, limited to in-frame rearrangements. These files lack a portion of the clones; in checked studies, under half of the deficit traces to unresolved V genes, and the cause of the others is not known. Present in this sample are about 190,000 clones, about three quarters of which were seen just once. The ten largest account for approximately 1.1% of the sample. Source material: PBMCs. All receptors come from a woman in her thirties or forties in good health and CMV-seronegative.

The CDR3 sequence is CASNAGRGQETQYF. CDR3 nucleotide sequence: TGTGCCAGTAATGCGGGCAGGGGGCAAGAGACCCAGTACTTC. This chain links TRBV19 with TRBJ2-5; 7 bases align to TRBD1. CDR3 length equals 14 residues. From germline, CDR1 is LNHDA and CDR2 SQIVND (reference sequence). The V gene end was trimmed by 7 bases and the J gene end by 2 bases; junction bases not matched to a gene: 7.

The J gene is TRBJ1-2, the V gene TRBV4-3; no firm D call. Trimming cost V 0 bases and J 4 bases, with 6 bases left between them. Germline CDR1 is LGHNA and CDR2 is YSLEER. This CDR3 contains 13 residues. The CDR3 here is CASSQDSLYGYTF. The CDR3 DNA reads as TGCGCCAGCAGCCAAGATAGCCTCTATGGCTACACCTTC.

The J gene is TRBJ2-3, the V gene TRBV5-1; 8 bases are a match to TRBD2. This CDR3 is built from 14 residues. Looked up from germline, CDR1 is SGHRS and CDR2 is YFSETQ. V trimming: 7 bases; J trimming: 1 base; junction bases outside the gene matches: 5. The CDR3 is CASSETSGTDTQYF. Written as DNA, the CDR3 is TGCGCCAGCTCGGAGACTAGCGGCACAGATACGCAGTATTTT.

This chain connects TRBV9 to TRBJ1-5; maybe TRBD1 (5 bases). V was clipped by 3 bases and J by 3 bases, with 13 bases between them. The CDR3 is 15 amino acids. Germline V gene data show CDR1 as SGDLS and CDR2 as YYNGEE. The chain's CDR3 is CASSASGLPNQPQHF. CDR3 in DNA: TGTGCCAGCAGCGCATCGGGACTCCCCAATCAGCCCCAGCATTTT.

The table lists this clone with a few counts. The chain uses TRBV12-1 and TRBJ1-5; no check of the table's D call, TRBD1, against the DNA was made. TRBV12-1 is classified as a pseudogene. The CDR3 has 13 residues. The CDR3 DNA reads as TGTGCCAGCCGACAGGGATACAATCAGCCCCAGCATTTT. Residues: CASRQGYNQPQHF.

V is TRBV7-9 and J is TRBJ1-4; 9 bases align to TRBD1. V dropped 0 bases and J dropped 3; count of bases not matched to a gene: 8. This CDR3 is built from 18 residues. CDR1 SEHNR and CDR2 FQNEAQ come from the germline V gene (reference sequence). The CDR3 coding sequence is TGTGCCAGCAGCTTAGCGATCCGGGACAGGGAATCTAATGAAAAACTGTTTTTT. It translates to CASSLAIRDRESNEKLFF.

The rearrangement links TRBV9 to TRBJ1-1; no definite D call. Per germline, CDR1 SGDLS and CDR2 YYNGEE. This CDR3 comprises 16 residues. Between the trimmed V and J ends, which lost 0 bases and 11 bases, there was a span of 23 bases. CDR3 nucleotide sequence: TGTGCCAGCAGCGTAGATAGGTCGGGAGAAAGGTCTCGGGCTTTCTTT. This codes for CASSVDRSGERSRAFF.

This chain uses TRBV6-4 with TRBJ2-1, with 8 bases lining up with TRBD2. Germline assignment: CDR1 MRHNA and CDR2 SNTAGT. V lost 2 bases, J lost 2 bases, and 14 bases stayed unmatched. There are 19 residues in the CDR3. CDR3 amino acids: CASSDGAAGAEGPYNEQFF. For the CDR3, the DNA is TGTGCCAGCAGTGACGGTGCAGCGGGGGCGGAGGGTCCCTACAATGAGCAGTTCTTC.

This chain links TRBV19 with TRBJ2-7; 12 bases agree with TRBD1. V lost 6 bases and J lost 0; bases outside the gene matches: 6. The CDR3 has 16 residues. The germline CDR1 and CDR2 sequences are LNHDA and SQIVND (reference sequence). The CDR3 region has the DNA TGTGCCAGTAGCCGGGGACAGGGGGCCAGCTCCTACGAGCAGTACTTC. Its protein product is CASSRGQGASSYEQYF.

Comment on this clone: This sample also contains other DNA sequences that code for the same CDR3. The CDR3 nucleotides read TGTGCCAGCAGCTTAGGCAGGGAACAGCCCCAGCATTTT. Its translation is CASSLGREQPQHF. This rearrangement joins TRBV7-2 to TRBJ1-5, with D tentatively TRBD1 (5 bases). CDR1 and CDR2 (germline): SGHTA, FQGNSA. The CDR3 runs to 13 residues. V was pared by 1 base and J by 7 bases, with 8 bases between.

The chain joins TRBV7-9 to TRBJ1-4; D possibly corresponds to TRBD1 (5 bases). The germline V gene encodes CDR1 SEHNR and CDR2 FQNEAQ (reference sequence). The V and J ends lost 5 bases and 7 bases respectively, with 20 bases between them. CDR3 size: 16 residues. The CDR3 sequence is CASSPPFRGSGEKLFF. DNA for the CDR3: TGTGCCAGCAGCCCCCCATTTAGGGGTTCGGGTGAAAAACTGTTTTTT.

The rearrangement joins TRBV29-1 to TRBJ1-1; TRBD1 might be the D (5 bases). The CDR3 contains 13 residues. CDR1 and CDR2 (germline): SQVTM, ANQGSEA. Trimming stripped 1 base from V and 3 bases from J, with 9 bases between. CDR3 region: CSVEGRGDTEAFF. CDR3 sequence (DNA): TGCAGCGTTGAAGGGAGGGGAGACACTGAAGCTTTCTTT.

A single count supports this clone. This chain joins TRBV4-1 and TRBJ2-3, with 8 bases identical to TRBD2. The germline V gene encodes CDR1 MGHRA and CDR2 YSYEKL. V lost 1 base and J lost 6; bases outside the gene matches: 9. This CDR3 has 16 amino acids. The CDR3 coding sequence is TGCGCCAGCAGCCAAGGCGCTAGCGGGCCTGTCGATACGCAGTATTTT. Protein product: CASSQGASGPVDTQYF.

This clone has just a few counts. This chain connects TRBV7-9 to TRBJ2-1, with a weak D call TRBD2 (5 bases). Germline-derived CDR1 and CDR2 are SEHNR and FQNEAQ (reference sequence). The CDR3 covers 13 residues. The V and J ends lost 5 bases and 14 bases respectively, with 19 bases between them. DNA of the CDR3: TGTGCCAGCAGCGACGCCCAATTAGCGTGGGAGTTCTTC. It translates to CASSDAQLAWEFF.

The V call is TRBV28, the J call TRBJ2-3; 14 bases match TRBD2. The V gene end was trimmed by 2 bases and the J gene end by 3 bases; junction bases not matched to a gene: 7. This CDR3 is built from 18 residues. Germline assignment: CDR1 MDHEN and CDR2 SYDVKM. The CDR3, as DNA: TGTGCCAGCAGTTTAGCGACTAGCGGGAGGGCCGGGACAGATACGCAGTATTTT. Translation: CASSLATSGRAGTDTQYF.

The chain couples TRBV7-3 to TRBJ2-1; TRBD2 matches at 7 bases. Trimming took 5 bases from V and 4 from J; bases not matched to a gene: 8. The CDR3 length is 15 residues. In germline, CDR1 is SGHTA, CDR2 FQGTGA. This chain's CDR3 is CASSVEASGYNEQFF. DNA of the CDR3: TGTGCCAGCAGCGTAGAGGCTAGCGGTTACAATGAGCAGTTCTTC.

The chain uses TRBV19 and TRBJ2-7; TRBD2 aligns across 9 bases. CDR1 and CDR2 (germline): LNHDA, SQIVND (reference sequence). This CDR3 contains 16 residues. The V segment lost 3 bases and the J segment 5 bases; nucleotides outside the gene matches: 11. The CDR3 coding sequence is TGTGCCAGTAGTATCTTGACTAGCGGATCCCCCGACGAGCAGTACTTC. This translates into CASSILTSGSPDEQYF.

Here the CDR3 reads CASSSAGTSGAYEQYF. The CDR3 DNA reads TGTGCCAGCAGCTCTGCCGGGACTAGCGGGGCCTACGAGCAGTACTTC. The chain links TRBV7-8 to TRBJ2-7; TRBD2 matches 13 bases. The V gene end was trimmed by 4 bases and the J gene end by 2 bases; junction bases not matched to a gene: 5. CDR1 SGHVS and CDR2 FQNEAQ come from the germline V gene. The CDR3 sequence is 16 residues long.

The V and J genes are TRBV5-1 and TRBJ2-1, with 10 nucleotides matching TRBD2. CDR3 length equals 14 residues. Unmatched junction bases numbered 1, after V lost 2 bases and J lost 5 bases. Germline V CDR1 and CDR2: SGHRS, YFSETQ. DNA for the CDR3: TGCGCCAGCAGCTTAGCGGGAGGGCACAATGAGCAGTTCTTC. It specifies CASSLAGGHNEQFF.

V is TRBV7-2 and J is TRBJ1-5, with D hard to call. Trimming cost V 6 bases and J 4 bases, with 7 bases left between them. Germline V gene lookup returns CDR1 SGHTA and CDR2 FQGNSA. The CDR3 spans 12 residues. CDR3 region: CASRLQNQPQHF. The CDR3 DNA reads as TGTGCCAGCAGGTTACAAAATCAGCCCCAGCATTTT.

The chain recombines TRBV6-1 with TRBJ1-5, with TRBD1 identical over 7 bases. Germline loops: CDR1 MNHNS, CDR2 SASEGT. The V and J ends lost 4 bases and 7 bases, in that order; junction bases with no gene match: 13. The CDR3 consists of 16 residues. The CDR3 nucleotides are TGTGCCAGCAGTGGGACAAGGGGGCGCCCGGAGCAGCCCCAGCATTTT. Protein product: CASSGTRGRPEQPQHF.

The chain has TRBV11-1 and TRBJ2-1; TRBD2 aligns across 14 bases. In germline, CDR1 is SGHAT, CDR2 FQDESV (reference sequence). There are 14 residues in the CDR3. J gave up 8 bases and V 6 bases, and 3 bases lay outside the gene matches. The CDR3 nucleotides are TGTGCCAGCAGACCGGGACTAGCGGGAGATGAGCAGTTCTTC. Protein sequence: CASRPGLAGDEQFF.

This chain uses TRBV14 with TRBJ1-2, with TRBD1 as a possible D gene (5 bases). There are 13 residues in the CDR3. Germline V CDR1 and CDR2: SGHDN, FVKESK. The V and J ends lost 4 bases and 5 bases respectively, with 11 bases between them. CDR3 sequence reads: CASSLGGSYGYTF. The CDR3 DNA sequence: TGTGCCAGCAGCCTGGGGGGGAGTTATGGCTACACCTTC. The whole variable domain, filled in from reference TRBV14 and TRBJ1-2, reads EAGVTQFPSHSVIEKGQTVTLRCDPISGHDNLYWYRRVMGKEIKFLLHFVKESKQDESGMPNNRFLAERTGGTYSTLKVQPAELEDSGVYFCASSLGGSYGYTFGSGTRLTVV.

This chain joins TRBV19 and TRBJ2-7, with 10 bases aligning to TRBD2. CDR1 and CDR2 (germline): LNHDA, SQIVND (reference sequence). V lost 5 bases and J lost 1; bases outside the gene matches: 2. The length of the CDR3 is 14 residues. The CDR3 region is CASSLAGVSYEQYF. In nucleotides, the CDR3 is TGTGCCAGTAGTCTAGCGGGAGTTTCCTACGAGCAGTACTTC.

J is TRBJ2-3 and V is TRBV19, with a tentative D call TRBD2 (5 bases). The V gene's germline CDR1 is LNHDA and CDR2 SQIVND (reference sequence). This CDR3 region has 13 residues. With 6 bases removed from V and 6 bases from J, the gap between germline ends came to 13 bases. CDR3 sequence: CASRGSGSDTQYF. The DNA of the CDR3 is TGTGCCAGTAGGGGGAGTGGGTCGGATACGCAGTATTTT.

The rearrangement uses TRBV7-9 and TRBJ1-6; D possibly corresponds to TRBD1 (5 bases). Deletions cut 3 bases from V and 6 bases from J, with 15 bases between. The CDR3 contains 16 residues. CDR1 and CDR2 (germline): SEHNR, FQNEAQ (reference sequence). The CDR3 reads CASSLVGGASNSPLHF. DNA for the CDR3: TGTGCCAGCAGCTTGGTCGGGGGTGCCAGTAATTCACCCCTCCACTTT.

The chain links TRBV10-3 to TRBJ2-7; 8 bases fit TRBD1. The CDR3 totals 15 residues. CDR1 ENHRY and CDR2 SYGVKD come from the germline V gene. V lost 3 bases and J lost 3; bases outside the gene matches: 7. CDR3 residues: CAISDLGQGGYEQYV. The CDR3 DNA is TGTGCCATCAGTGATCTTGGACAGGGAGGCTACGAGCAGTACGTC.